The 8 T cell receptor beta chains below were found in one sample sequenced in a study of blood T cell repertoires in COVID-19. Produced via immunoSEQ multiplex PCR; TCRdb's table is partial and in-frame only. The profile shows some 190,000 clones, approximately 92% of them singletons. The source material was PBMCs or T cells enriched from blood (not recorded which). The source of these receptors is a woman aged 40 to 55 with acute COVID-19.

CDR3 amino acids: CASTASGRAEQFF. CDR3 nucleotide sequence: TGTGCCAGCACGGCTAGCGGGAGAGCTGAGCAGTTCTTC. The chain carries TRBV27 and TRBJ2-1; 10 nucleotides match TRBD2. The CDR3 covers 13 residues. Trimming removed 7 bases from V and 9 bases from J; junction bases left unmatched: 6. Germline V CDR1 and CDR2: MNHEY, SMNVEV (reference sequence).

The rearrangement joins TRBV28 to TRBJ2-7; D not certain. Germline CDR1 MDHEN, CDR2 SYDVKM. Deletions cut 5 bases from V and 1 base from J, with 12 bases between. The CDR3 totals 14 residues. As DNA, the CDR3 is TGTGCCAGCAGTACAGTCTCCTTATCCTACGAGCAGTACTTC. Translating it yields CASSTVSLSYEQYF.

The DNA of the CDR3 is TGCGCCAGCAGCCAAGATCTCCGGAGCCCCTATGGCTACACCTTC. It encodes CASSQDLRSPYGYTF. V and J are TRBV4-1 and TRBJ1-2; D is unresolved. This CDR3 has 15 amino acids. From germline, CDR1 is MGHRA and CDR2 YSYEKL. V was shortened by 0 bases and J by 4 bases, with 12 bases between the two germline ends.

This chain connects TRBV7-3 to TRBJ2-1, with 9 positions matching TRBD2. The ends lost 6 bases at V and 7 bases at J; junction bases unmatched: 10. Germline values: CDR1 SGHTA, CDR2 FQGTGA. CDR3 size: 15 residues. The CDR3 loop is CASSSSGGLQNEQFF. Here the CDR3 DNA reads TGTGCCAGCAGTTCCAGCGGGGGGCTCCAGAATGAGCAGTTCTTC.

The chain combines TRBV29-1 with TRBJ1-1, with 7 bases that match TRBD1. Trimming removed 7 bases from V and 1 base from J; junction bases left unmatched: 6. The CDR3 length is 13 residues. Germline lookup yields CDR1 SQVTM and CDR2 ANQGSEA. CDR3 region: CSDRDSENTEAFF. The CDR3 DNA reads as TGCAGCGACCGGGACAGTGAGAACACTGAAGCTTTCTTT.

This clone was observed once. The chain combines TRBV5-6 with TRBJ2-7; D gene unclear. CDR3 length: 12 amino acids. From germline, CDR1 is SGHDT and CDR2 YYEEEE. V lost 2 bases, J lost 7 bases, and 10 bases lay in between. The CDR3 bases are TGTGCCAGCAGCTTCGTGGCAAGAGAGCAGTACTTC. Protein: CASSFVAREQYF.

This clone was seen more than once but under ten times. The chain couples TRBV11-2 to TRBJ2-1, with TRBD1 identical over 11 bases. Trimming took 5 bases from V and 4 from J; bases not matched to a gene: 4. The V gene's germline CDR1 is SGHAT and CDR2 FQNNGV. This CDR3 has 15 residues. CDR3 DNA: TGTGCCAGCAGCCCCAGGGACAGGGGGTACAATGAGCAGTTCTTC. Translation: CASSPRDRGYNEQFF.

Concerning this clone itself: The limits of the CDR3 on the DNA are not certain, so only TCRdb's listed CDR3 is given. This chain links TRBV19 with TRBJ2-2; the table calls TRBD2, which could not be checked here. The CDR3 has 14 residues if both end residues are counted. Germline-derived CDR1 and CDR2 are LNHDA and SQIVND (reference sequence). CDR3 in amino acids: CASTSGSDTGELFF.